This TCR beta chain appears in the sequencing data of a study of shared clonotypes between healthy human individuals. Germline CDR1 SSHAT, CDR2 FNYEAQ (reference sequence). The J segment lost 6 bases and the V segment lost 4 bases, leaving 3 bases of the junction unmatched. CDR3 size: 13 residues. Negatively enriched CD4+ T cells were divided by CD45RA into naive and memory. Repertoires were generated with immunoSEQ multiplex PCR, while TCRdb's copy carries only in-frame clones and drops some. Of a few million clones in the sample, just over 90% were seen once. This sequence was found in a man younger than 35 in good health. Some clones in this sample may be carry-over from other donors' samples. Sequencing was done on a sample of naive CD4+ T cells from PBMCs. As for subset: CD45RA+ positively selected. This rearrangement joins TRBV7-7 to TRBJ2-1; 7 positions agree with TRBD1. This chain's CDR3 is CASSSGTANEQFF. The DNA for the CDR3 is TGTGCCAGCAGCTCGGGGACAGCCAATGAGCAGTTCTTC.